This T cell receptor (beta chain) was identified during a study of cytomegalovirus exposure and HLA in healthy donors. Vbeta (60) and Jbeta (13) primers were used in the PCR. The method was immunoSEQ multiplex PCR; TCRdb's version includes in-frame clones alone and lacks a portion of them. The sample shows under 200,000 clones, 65% to 85% of them seen only once. The V gene's germline CDR1 is SGDLS and CDR2 YYNGEE. This CDR3 has 16 residues. V was pared by 0 bases and J by 4 bases, with 6 bases of the junction left unmatched. In regard to this clone: Its antigen is still unknown.

Notes on the study in general: Rare TCR sequences predominated, though certain public TCRs were found in many donors. According to reports, the classifier identified cytomegalovirus status with high specificity and sensitivity. There were around 160 TCR beta chains listed as cytomegalovirus-associated. The productive fraction for most TCR beta V segments was about 87% or about 30% in an earlier analysis.

The specimen sequenced was PBMCs. This receptor was obtained from a man between 40 and 49 years old in good health and CMV-seropositive. This sequence joins TRBV9 and TRBJ1-2; 10 bases are a match to TRBD1. The DNA for the CDR3 is TGTGCCAGCAGCGTAGGAAGGACAGGGGGAATCTATGGCTACACCTTC. Protein sequence: CASSVGRTGGIYGYTF.